The rows below give T cell receptor beta chains drawn from one sample of a study of OX40 agonist ivuxolimab in advanced cancers. TCRdb's table, derived via immunoSEQ multiplex PCR, lists solely in-frame clones and lacks some. The sample gives 75,000 to 95,000 clones, approximately 90% of which show up once; 7% to 8.5% is in the top ten. Specimen: CD4+ or CD8+ T cells sorted from blood, collected in a trial of the OX40 agonist ivuxolimab. Source of these receptors: an adult with an advanced solid tumor such as melanoma, head and neck, liver or kidney cancer. The CDR3 runs from the conserved cysteine through the conserved F or W. A D gene is named only where the DNA matches it firmly. Rows may omit the clone size; those that give it use once, few, many or a size class.

J: TRBJ1-3; size: .; V: TRBV6-6; D: TRBD1; DNA: TGTGCCAGCACCTACCTGGGCAGGGGGACTGGAAACACCATATATTTT; CDR3: CASTYLGRGTGNTIYF
J: TRBJ1-5; size: .; V: TRBV4-1; D: .; DNA: TGCGCCAGCAGCCAAGGCAGGCTAAATCAGCCCCAGCATTTT; CDR3: CASSQGRLNQPQHF
J: TRBJ2-2; size: .; V: TRBV7-9; D: .; DNA: TGTGCCAGCAGCCCCCGCTCCGGGACCATCACCGGGGAGCTGTTTTTT; CDR3: CASSPRSGTITGELFF
J: TRBJ2-3; size: few; V: TRBV9; D: TRBD2; DNA: TGTGCCAGCAGCGCCGGGGTAGCGGGATCTGGCACAGATACGCAGTATTTT; CDR3: CASSAGVAGSGTDTQYF
J: TRBJ1-1; size: .; V: TRBV18; D: .; DNA: TGTGCCAGCTCACTACTCCGGGACGAAGCTTTCTTT; CDR3: CASSLLRDEAFF
J: TRBJ2-1; size: once; V: TRBV10-2; D: TRBD2; DNA: TGCGCCAGCAGTGATCCACTAGCGGGACTCTCCAATGAGCAGTTCTTC; CDR3: CASSDPLAGLSNEQFF
J: TRBJ2-4; size: .; V: TRBV19; D: .; DNA: TGTGCCAGTCTTGGGGGGCAGGGCAATCAGTACTTC; CDR3: CASLGGQGNQYF
J: TRBJ2-7; size: .; V: TRBV6-1; D: TRBD2; DNA: TGTGCCAGCAGTGAAGTTTTGGGACTAGCGGGAGGGCCCTACGAGCAGTACTTC; CDR3: CASSEVLGLAGGPYEQYF
J: TRBJ2-7; size: .; V: TRBV29-1; D: .; DNA: TGCAGCGTTGAAATCGGGCCAGACTACGAGCAGTACTTC; CDR3: CSVEIGPDYEQYF
J: TRBJ2-7; size: .; V: TRBV4-1; D: TRBD2; DNA: TGCGCCAGCAGCCTGAGGGCTAGCGGGAGCTACGAGCAGTACTTC; CDR3: CASSLRASGSYEQYF
J: TRBJ2-2; size: .; V: TRBV5-4; D: TRBD2; DNA: TGTGCCAGCAGCTCCGGACTAGCGATACAGAACACCGGGGAGCTGTTTTTT; CDR3: CASSSGLAIQNTGELFF
J: TRBJ1-5; size: .; V: TRBV15; D: .; DNA: TGTGCCACAGGGCTAGGGGCCCAGCATTTT; CDR3: CATGLGAQHF
J: TRBJ1-1; size: once; V: TRBV11-3; D: .; DNA: TGTGCCAGCAGCTTAAACACCTGGGCAGGGAACACTGAAGCTTTCTTT; CDR3: CASSLNTWAGNTEAFF
J: TRBJ1-2; size: .; V: TRBV14; D: .; DNA: TGTGCCAGCAGCCAAACCTCTCAGGGAGTAGCTAACTATGGCTACACCTTC; CDR3: CASSQTSQGVANYGYTF
J: TRBJ2-7; size: .; V: TRBV7-8; D: .; DNA: TGTGCCAGCACGTGGGCAGCATCCCCCGCCTACGAGCAGTACTTC; CDR3: CASTWAASPAYEQYF
J: TRBJ2-1; size: .; V: TRBV29-1; D: .; DNA: TGCAGCGTTGTGTTGCATGGGCAGTTCTTC; CDR3: CSVVLHGQFF
J: TRBJ2-7; size: .; V: TRBV18; D: TRBD2; DNA: TGTGCCAGCTCACCACCGGGGGGGGGACTCTACGAGCAGTACTTC; CDR3: CASSPPGGGLYEQYF
J: TRBJ2-7; size: .; V: TRBV11-2; D: .; DNA: TGTGCCAGCAGCTTAGATCACGGTTCCTACGAGCAGTACTTC; CDR3: CASSLDHGSYEQYF
J: TRBJ2-5; size: .; V: TRBV21-1; D: .; DNA: TGTGCCAGCAGCAATAACGACTCCCAATCTGGACAGGGGGAGGGGACCCAGTACTTC; CDR3: CASSNNDSQSGQGEGTQYF
J: TRBJ2-3; size: .; V: TRBV10-3; D: TRBD1; DNA: TGTGCCATCAGGGCACAGGGGCCGTTAAGAACAGATACGCAGTATTTT; CDR3: CAIRAQGPLRTDTQYF
J: TRBJ2-7; size: .; V: TRBV7-8; D: TRBD2; DNA: TGTGCCAGCAGCTTGGTGGCGGGAGACGTTGGCTACGAGCAGTACTTC; CDR3: CASSLVAGDVGYEQYF
J: TRBJ1-2; size: .; V: TRBV6-5; D: .; DNA: TGTGCCAGCAGTTTGGGGCCAGCTGCCTGGGGCTACACCTTC; CDR3: CASSLGPAAWGYTF
J: TRBJ1-2; size: .; V: TRBV4-2; D: .; DNA: TGTGCCAGCAGCCAAGACTTGAGGACGGATGAATATGGCTACACCTTC; CDR3: CASSQDLRTDEYGYTF
J: TRBJ2-2; size: .; V: TRBV5-8; D: TRBD2; DNA: TGTGCCAGCAGCACCCTTCACGGGGGGGGCACCGGGGAGCTGTTTTTT; CDR3: CASSTLHGGGTGELFF
J: TRBJ1-2; size: few; V: TRBV11-2; D: .; DNA: TGTGCCAGCAGCGCCCGAGGTGCGGTCGGATATGGCTACACCTTC; CDR3: CASSARGAVGYGYTF
J: TRBJ2-7; size: .; V: TRBV6-6; D: .; DNA: TGTGCCAGCAGTTACTCCCGGGACTCTTCCGAGCAGTACTTC; CDR3: CASSYSRDSSEQYF
J: TRBJ1-6; size: .; V: TRBV27; D: .; DNA: TGTGCCAGCAGTTTATGGGGGTCAAATTCACCCCTCCACTTT; CDR3: CASSLWGSNSPLHF
J: TRBJ2-7; size: .; V: TRBV9; D: .; DNA: TGTGCCAGCAGCGTAGATAGTACCTACGAGCAGTACTTC; CDR3: CASSVDSTYEQYF
J: TRBJ1-2; size: .; V: TRBV20-1; D: .; DNA: TGCAGTCCCACTGCCGGCTACACCTTC; CDR3: CSPTAGYTF
J: TRBJ2-5; size: .; V: TRBV5-3; D: .; DNA: TGTGCCAGAAGCTTGGTCGGGAAGGCGGGGGAGACCCAGTACTTC; CDR3: CARSLVGKAGETQYF
J: TRBJ2-7; size: once; V: TRBV10-1; D: .; DNA: TGCGCCAGCAGTGAGTCCGGGGGCCTTCACTCCTACGAGCAGTACTTC; CDR3: CASSESGGLHSYEQYF